The 28 T cell receptor beta chains in this list originate from one sample, sequenced in a study of cytomegalovirus exposure and HLA in healthy donors. Researchers ran the PCR with 60 Vbeta and 13 Jbeta primers. Clones were sequenced by immunoSEQ multiplex PCR, and TCRdb holds only the in-frame ones, with some missing. The sample carries over 130,000 clones, over 75% recorded once. The sequenced material came from PBMCs. The receptors shown here come from a woman in her thirties or forties in good health and CMV-seronegative.

This chain uses TRBV27 with TRBJ2-1; 12 bases align to TRBD2. Germline V gene lookup returns CDR1 MNHEY and CDR2 SMNVEV (reference sequence). The CDR3 runs 14 residues. V shed 7 bases and J 7 bases; nucleotides not matched to a gene: 5. CDR3 sequence (DNA): TGTGCCAGCACCACTAGCGGGAGGCCTAATGAGCAGTTCTTC. Protein sequence: CASTTSGRPNEQFF.

The chain combines TRBV5-1 with TRBJ2-3; TRBD2 agrees at 8 bases. The ends lost 5 bases at V and 1 base at J; junction bases unmatched: 6. Germline V gives CDR1 SGHRS, CDR2 YFSETQ. The CDR3 sequence is 15 residues long. The CDR3 sequence: CASSYSGAGTDTQYF. Written as DNA, the CDR3 is TGCGCCAGCAGTTATAGCGGGGCGGGCACAGATACGCAGTATTTT.

V and J are TRBV28 and TRBJ2-7; a possible D gene is TRBD1 (5 bases). Between the trimmed V and J ends, which lost 8 bases and 4 bases, there was a span of 15 bases. The CDR3 extends over 13 amino acids. Germline assignment: CDR1 MDHEN and CDR2 SYDVKM. CDR3 sequence: CASFGHPLYEQYF. The DNA of the CDR3 is TGTGCCAGCTTCGGACACCCCCTTTACGAGCAGTACTTC. The variable domain in full, completed from reference TRBV28 and TRBJ2-7, reads DVKVTQSSRYLVKRTGEKVFLECVQDMDHENMFWYRQDPGLGLRLIYFSYDVKMKEKGDIPEGYSVSREKKERFSLILESASTNQTSMYLCASFGHPLYEQYFGPGTRLTVT.

V gene TRBV6-1 combines with J gene TRBJ1-2; the match to TRBD1 covers 8 bases. Germline trimming cut 7 bases from V and 7 bases from J; bases unmatched to any gene: 8. This CDR3 has 13 amino acids. Germline loops: CDR1 MNHNS, CDR2 SASEGT. In DNA form, the CDR3 reads TGTGCCAGCAAACTCAGGGGGCGATTTGGCTACACCTTC. Its translation: CASKLRGRFGYTF.

The chain combines TRBV19 with TRBJ2-1, with TRBD1 as a possible D gene (6 bases). The V and J ends lost 9 bases and 0 bases respectively, with 12 bases between them. This CDR3 is 14 amino acids long. Germline V gene data show CDR1 as LNHDA and CDR2 as SQIVND (reference sequence). CDR3 coding DNA: TGTGCCAGCCAGGGACACAGCTCCTACAATGAGCAGTTCTTC. Amino acid sequence: CASQGHSSYNEQFF.

The chain joins TRBV11-3 to TRBJ2-3; possible D gene TRBD1, 6 bases. The V and J ends lost 5 bases and 3 bases respectively, with 18 bases between them. This CDR3 spans 16 amino acids. Per germline, CDR1 SGHNT and CDR2 YENEEA. CDR3 in amino acids: CASSPRTVTSTDTQYF. The CDR3 nucleotides are TGTGCCAGCAGCCCAAGGACAGTGACTTCTACAGATACGCAGTATTTT.

V usage is TRBV28 and J usage is TRBJ2-2, with 7 nucleotides matching TRBD1. This CDR3 region has 15 residues. Germline V lookup: CDR1 MDHEN, CDR2 SYDVKM. Germline trimming cut 3 bases from V and 7 bases from J; bases unmatched to any gene: 8. The CDR3 region is CASSLYRGRIGELFF. CDR3 nucleotide sequence: TGTGCCAGCAGTTTGTATAGGGGGCGTATCGGGGAGCTGTTTTTT. Variable domain in full (rest from reference TRBV28 and TRBJ2-2): DVKVTQSSRYLVKRTGEKVFLECVQDMDHENMFWYRQDPGLGLRLIYFSYDVKMKEKGDIPEGYSVSREKKERFSLILESASTNQTSMYLCASSLYRGRIGELFFGEGSRLTVL.

Here the CDR3 reads CASSPTGGVLAEAFF. The CDR3 DNA reads TGTGCCAGCAGTCCAACAGGGGGTGTTCTTGCTGAAGCTTTCTTT. This sequence joins TRBV28 and TRBJ1-1; TRBD1 matches 8 bases. Germline-derived CDR1 and CDR2 are MDHEN and SYDVKM. V shed 5 bases and J 6 bases; nucleotides not matched to a gene: 11. This CDR3 region has 15 residues.

The V gene is TRBV11-2, the J gene TRBJ2-1, with a weak D call TRBD2 (6 bases). The V end lost 5 bases, the J end lost 2 bases, and 13 bases lay between the germline ends. Germline V CDR1 and CDR2: SGHAT, FQNNGV. This CDR3 is built from 15 residues. CDR3: CASSRPGEPYNEQFF. CDR3 nucleotides: TGTGCCAGCAGCCGACCGGGAGAACCCTACAATGAGCAGTTCTTC. Drawing the rest from reference TRBV11-2 and TRBJ2-1, the complete variable domain is EAGVAQSPRYKIIEKRQSVAFWCNPISGHATLYWYQQILGQGPKLLIQFQNNGVVDDSQLPKDRFSAERLKGVDSTLKIQPAKLEDSAVYLCASSRPGEPYNEQFFGPGTRLTVL.

The chain couples TRBV4-1 to TRBJ1-3, with D perhaps TRBD1 (6 bases). The germline V gene has CDR1 MGHRA and CDR2 YSYEKL. The CDR3 spans 16 residues. V was shortened by 4 bases and J by 3 bases, with 16 bases between the two germline ends. The CDR3 reads CASSRPGQRNGNTIYF. In nucleotides, the CDR3 is TGCGCCAGCAGCCGCCCCGGACAGCGAAATGGAAACACCATATATTTT.

This chain connects TRBV4-1 to TRBJ1-6; the D gene is possibly TRBD1 (5 bases). This CDR3 contains 17 residues. The germline V gene encodes CDR1 MGHRA and CDR2 YSYEKL. V was pared by 4 bases and J by 7 bases, with 20 bases between. In DNA form, the CDR3 reads TGCGCCAGCAGCCGGGAAGGGGAGAGGAGGGAGAATTCACCCCTCCACTTT. Translating it yields CASSREGERRENSPLHF.

This clone was counted between two and nine times. The V and J genes are TRBV28 and TRBJ2-7; D call uncertain. Germline V gives CDR1 MDHEN, CDR2 SYDVKM. The length of the CDR3 is 12 residues. V lost 5 bases to trimming and J lost 2 bases, with 7 bases between them. The CDR3 protein is CASSTPAYEQYF. CDR3 DNA: TGTGCCAGCAGTACACCAGCCTACGAGCAGTACTTC.

The gene calls are TRBV7-2 and TRBJ2-7; 11 bases are a match to TRBD2. The J segment lost 1 base and the V segment lost 6 bases, leaving 5 bases of the junction unmatched. CDR3 size: 15 residues. Germline V lookup: CDR1 SGHTA, CDR2 FQGNSA. Here the CDR3 reads CASRLGLAGSYEQYF. In nucleotides, the CDR3 is TGTGCCAGCAGACTAGGACTAGCGGGTTCCTACGAGCAGTACTTC.

This clone was seen a handful of times. V and J are TRBV5-6 and TRBJ2-3; D is undetermined. V was shortened by 2 bases and J by 1 base, with 5 bases between the two germline ends. CDR3 length: 13 amino acids. Germline CDR1 and CDR2: SGHDT and YYEEEE. Here the CDR3 reads CASSFSGTDTQYF. CDR3 bases: TGTGCCAGCAGCTTCAGCGGCACAGATACGCAGTATTTT.

In this sample, this clone turned up once. This chain uses TRBV18 with TRBJ2-1, with a tentative D call TRBD1 (6 bases). The germline V and J ends were trimmed by 6 bases and 2 bases, with 17 bases remaining between them. CDR3 length: 16 amino acids. Germline V gene data show CDR1 as KGHSH and CDR2 as LQKENI. The chain's CDR3 is CASSLYSGDAYNEQFF. The CDR3 bases are TGTGCCAGCTCCCTCTATTCAGGGGATGCCTACAATGAGCAGTTCTTC.

V is TRBV28 and J is TRBJ2-7; 10 nucleotides align to TRBD1. This CDR3 is 17 amino acids long. Germline V gene sequence: CDR1 MDHEN, CDR2 SYDVKM. V was clipped by 2 bases and J by 1 base; unmatched bases: 8. CDR3 amino acids: CASSLGTGEPISYEQYF. The CDR3, as DNA: TGTGCCAGCAGTTTAGGGACAGGGGAGCCCATATCCTACGAGCAGTACTTC. Filled out from reference TRBV28 and TRBJ2-7, the complete variable domain reads DVKVTQSSRYLVKRTGEKVFLECVQDMDHENMFWYRQDPGLGLRLIYFSYDVKMKEKGDIPEGYSVSREKKERFSLILESASTNQTSMYLCASSLGTGEPISYEQYFGPGTRLTVT.

V is TRBV19 and J is TRBJ2-3; 16 nucleotides align to TRBD2. CDR3 size: 19 residues. Per the germline V gene, CDR1 is LNHDA and CDR2 is SQIVND (reference sequence). V was pared by 3 bases and J by 2 bases, with 8 bases of the junction left unmatched. The DNA of the CDR3 is TGTGCCAGTAGTATCTTGGGACTAGCGGGAGGGATATACACAGATACGCAGTATTTT. This gives the protein CASSILGLAGGIYTDTQYF.

The gene calls are TRBV7-9 and TRBJ1-1, with 7 bases fitting TRBD1. The CDR3 runs 14 residues. V lost 4 bases to trimming and J lost 1 base; unmatched junction nucleotides: 3. Germline V gene data show CDR1 as SEHNR and CDR2 as FQNEAQ (reference sequence). Here the CDR3 DNA reads TGTGCCAGCAGCTGGAACAGGGGGAACACTGAAGCTTTCTTT. Translated, it gives CASSWNRGNTEAFF.

This clone was seen once. V and J are TRBV27 and TRBJ2-1; 10 nucleotides line up with TRBD2. Looked up from germline, CDR1 is MNHEY and CDR2 is SMNVEV (reference sequence). Unmatched junction bases numbered 11, after V lost 6 bases and J lost 9 bases. The CDR3 covers 15 residues. The CDR3 DNA is TGTGCCAGCAGCCTACTAGCGGGACGGTTCGGTGAGCAGTTCTTC. Translated, it gives CASSLLAGRFGEQFF.

The J gene is TRBJ2-1, the V gene TRBV2; tentatively, D is TRBD2 (5 bases). V shed 6 bases and J shed 4 bases, with 13 bases lying between them. Germline CDR1 is SNHLY and CDR2 is FYNNEI. The CDR3 runs to 14 residues. CDR3 sequence (DNA): TGTGCCAGCAGCGAGCGGTCCTCTTACAATGAGCAGTTCTTC. Amino acid sequence: CASSERSSYNEQFF.

The rearrangement uses TRBV2 and TRBJ1-2; D not certain. Germline assignment: CDR1 SNHLY and CDR2 FYNNEI. V lost 3 bases and J lost 0, with 14 bases in between. This CDR3 is 16 amino acids long. For the CDR3, the DNA is TGTGCCAGCAGTGATTTAGCACCAGTCTCTAACTATGGCTACACCTTC. Protein sequence: CASSDLAPVSNYGYTF.

This rearrangement joins TRBV7-9 to TRBJ2-5, with D possibly matching TRBD2 (6 bases). V lost 3 bases and J lost 5, with 13 bases in between. The CDR3 totals 14 residues. Germline V CDR1 and CDR2: SEHNR, FQNEAQ (reference sequence). The CDR3 DNA sequence: TGTGCCAGCAGCTTGGGGCTAGCGATGGAGACCCAGTACTTC. It encodes CASSLGLAMETQYF. Drawing the rest from reference TRBV7-9 and TRBJ2-5, the complete variable domain is DTGVSQNPRHKITKRGQNVTFRCDPISEHNRLYWYRQTLGQGPEFLTYFQNEAQLEKSRLLSDRFSAERPKGSFSTLEIQRTEQGDSAMYLCASSLGLAMETQYFGPGTRLLVL.

The V call is TRBV21-1, the J call TRBJ2-5; TRBD1, as called in the table, went unchecked against the DNA. TRBV21-1 is an annotated pseudogene. The CDR3 is 17 amino acids. This chain's CDR3 is CASSKVSVRTGQETQYF. The CDR3, as DNA: TGTGCCAGCAGCAAAGTTTCCGTTAGGACAGGCCAAGAGACCCAGTACTTC.

For the CDR3, the DNA is TGTGCCAGCAGCTTTCGAGACTCCTACGAGCAGTACTTC. Amino acid sequence: CASSFRDSYEQYF. The chain links TRBV7-9 to TRBJ2-7; D is ambiguous. The germline V gene has CDR1 SEHNR and CDR2 FQNEAQ (reference sequence). The CDR3 totals 13 residues. V lost 3 bases and J 0 bases, leaving 6 bases between the germline ends.

The V gene is TRBV28, the J gene TRBJ2-7, with 10 nucleotides matching TRBD2. Germline CDR1 MDHEN, CDR2 SYDVKM. CDR3 length: 14 residues. J gave up 4 bases and V 8 bases, and 8 bases lay outside the gene matches. The CDR3 region has the DNA TGTGCCAGCCATCCCGGGACTAGCGTTTACGAGCAGTACTTC. This gives the protein CASHPGTSVYEQYF. The entire variable domain, with the rest obtained from reference TRBV28 and TRBJ2-7, is as follows: DVKVTQSSRYLVKRTGEKVFLECVQDMDHENMFWYRQDPGLGLRLIYFSYDVKMKEKGDIPEGYSVSREKKERFSLILESASTNQTSMYLCASHPGTSVYEQYFGPGTRLTVT.

The gene calls are TRBV4-1 and TRBJ1-4; 10 bases align to TRBD1. This CDR3 is built from 16 residues. The germline V gene has CDR1 MGHRA and CDR2 YSYEKL. V was pared by 8 bases and J by 3 bases, with 9 bases of the junction left unmatched. The CDR3 loop reads CASRSGQGIANEKLFF. CDR3 bases: TGCGCCAGCCGCTCGGGACAGGGGATCGCTAATGAAAAACTGTTTTTT.

The chain links TRBV19 to TRBJ1-2; 7 bases are shared with TRBD1. CDR1 and CDR2 from the germline V gene are LNHDA and SQIVND (reference sequence). The length of the CDR3 is 15 residues. Losses at the gene ends were 5 bases for V and 6 bases for J; bases not matched to a gene: 12. The CDR3 sequence: CASSPDDRVDDGYTF. As DNA, the CDR3 is TGTGCCAGTAGTCCCGACGACAGGGTCGACGATGGCTACACCTTC.

V gene TRBV7-9 combines with J gene TRBJ2-3, with 11 bases that match TRBD2. CDR1 is SEHNR and CDR2 is FQNEAQ in the germline V gene (reference sequence). V lost 4 bases, J lost 3 bases, and 6 bases stayed unmatched. The CDR3 has 16 amino acids. The DNA of the CDR3 is TGTGCCAGCAGCTCCCTACTAGCGGGAGTGACAGATACGCAGTATTTT. As protein: CASSSLLAGVTDTQYF.